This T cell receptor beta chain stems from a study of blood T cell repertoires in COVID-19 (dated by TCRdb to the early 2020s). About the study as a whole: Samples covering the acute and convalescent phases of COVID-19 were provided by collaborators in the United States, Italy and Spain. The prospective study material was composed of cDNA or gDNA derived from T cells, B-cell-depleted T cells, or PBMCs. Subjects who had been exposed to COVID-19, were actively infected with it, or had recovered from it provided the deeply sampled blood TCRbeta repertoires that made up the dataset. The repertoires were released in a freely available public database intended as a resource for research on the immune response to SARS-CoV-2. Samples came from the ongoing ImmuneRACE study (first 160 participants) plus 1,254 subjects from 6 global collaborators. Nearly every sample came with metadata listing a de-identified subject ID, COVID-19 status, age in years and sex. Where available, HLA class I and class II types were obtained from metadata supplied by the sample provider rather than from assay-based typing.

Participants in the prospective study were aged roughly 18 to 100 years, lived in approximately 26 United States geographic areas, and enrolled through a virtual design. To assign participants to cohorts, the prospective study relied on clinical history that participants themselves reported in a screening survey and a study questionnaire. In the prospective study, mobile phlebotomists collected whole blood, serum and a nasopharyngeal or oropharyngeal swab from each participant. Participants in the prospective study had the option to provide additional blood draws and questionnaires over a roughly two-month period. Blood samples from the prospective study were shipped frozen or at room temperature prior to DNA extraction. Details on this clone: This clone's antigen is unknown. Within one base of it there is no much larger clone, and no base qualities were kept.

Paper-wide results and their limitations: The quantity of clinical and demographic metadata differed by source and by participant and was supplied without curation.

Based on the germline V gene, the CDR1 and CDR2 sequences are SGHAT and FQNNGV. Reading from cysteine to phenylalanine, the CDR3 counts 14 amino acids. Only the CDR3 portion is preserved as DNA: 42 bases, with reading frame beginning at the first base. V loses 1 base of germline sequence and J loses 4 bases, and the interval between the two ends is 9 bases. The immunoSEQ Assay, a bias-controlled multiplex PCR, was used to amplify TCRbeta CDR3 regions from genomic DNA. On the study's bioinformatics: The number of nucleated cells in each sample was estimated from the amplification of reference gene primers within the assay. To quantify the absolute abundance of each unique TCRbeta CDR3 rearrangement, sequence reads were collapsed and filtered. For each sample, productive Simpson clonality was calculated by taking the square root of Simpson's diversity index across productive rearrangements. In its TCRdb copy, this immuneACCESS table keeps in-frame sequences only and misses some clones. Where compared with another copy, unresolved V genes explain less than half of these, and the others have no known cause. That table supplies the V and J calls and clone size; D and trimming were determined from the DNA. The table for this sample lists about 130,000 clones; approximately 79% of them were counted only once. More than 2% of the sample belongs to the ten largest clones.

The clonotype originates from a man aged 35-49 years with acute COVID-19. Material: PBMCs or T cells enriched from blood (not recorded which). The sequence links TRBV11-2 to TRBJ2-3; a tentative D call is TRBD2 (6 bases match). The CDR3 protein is CASSLGGVPDTQYF. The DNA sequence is TGTGCCAGCAGCTTAGGGGGGGTTCCAGATACGCAGTATTTT. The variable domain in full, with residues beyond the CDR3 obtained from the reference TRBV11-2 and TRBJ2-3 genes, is EAGVAQSPRYKIIEKRQSVAFWCNPISGHATLYWYQQILGQGPKLLIQFQNNGVVDDSQLPKDRFSAERLKGVDSTLKIQPAKLEDSAVYLCASSLGGVPDTQYFGPGTRLTVL.